The next 21 T cell receptor beta chains were all read from a single sample in a study of OX40 agonist ivuxolimab in advanced cancers. Clones were read by immunoSEQ multiplex PCR, and TCRdb kept only the in-frame ones, dropping some. The table has roughly 80,000 clones, more than 70% seen once. This specimen was CD4+ or CD8+ T cells sorted from blood, taken in a trial of the OX40 agonist ivuxolimab. These receptors were collected from an adult with an advanced solid tumor such as melanoma, head and neck, liver or kidney cancer.

This chain joins TRBV7-9 and TRBJ2-7, with TRBD1 identical over 9 bases. The CDR3 is made up of 15 amino acids. J lost 8 bases, V lost 4 bases, and 12 bases had no gene match. Germline CDR1 is SEHNR and CDR2 is FQNEAQ (reference sequence). The CDR3 sequence is CASSSSSGTGLQQYF. The CDR3 DNA reads as TGTGCCAGCAGCTCGAGCTCCGGGACAGGGTTGCAGCAGTACTTC.

The chain couples TRBV4-1 to TRBJ1-2; D might be TRBD1 (5 bases). Per the germline V gene, CDR1 is MGHRA and CDR2 is YSYEKL. The germline V and J ends were trimmed by 0 bases and 8 bases, with 7 bases remaining between them. This CDR3 region has 12 residues. The CDR3 DNA reads as TGCGCCAGCAGCCAAGAGCAGGGCGGCTACACCTTC. Protein: CASSQEQGGYTF.

V is TRBV27 and J is TRBJ2-7; 7 positions agree with TRBD1. V was clipped by 7 bases and J by 3 bases; unmatched bases: 9. Germline values: CDR1 MNHEY, CDR2 SMNVEV (reference sequence). The CDR3 is made up of 14 amino acids. CDR3 sequence: CASKGALYDYEQYF. The CDR3 DNA is TGTGCCAGCAAGGGGGCCCTATATGACTACGAGCAGTACTTC.

This chain connects TRBV9 to TRBJ1-2; 8 positions match TRBD1. V was pared by 4 bases and J by 4 bases, with 12 bases of the junction left unmatched. CDR3 length equals 16 residues. CDR1 is SGDLS and CDR2 is YYNGEE in the germline V gene. The chain's CDR3 is CASSPSRTGLTYGYTF. DNA of the CDR3: TGTGCCAGCAGCCCTAGCCGGACAGGGCTAACCTATGGCTACACCTTC.

In the case of this clone: This sample also contains other DNA sequences that code for the same CDR3. CDR3 region: CASSLEGGNTEAFF. The CDR3 DNA follows: TGCGCCAGCAGCTTGGAAGGAGGGAACACTGAAGCTTTCTTT. The chain carries TRBV5-1 and TRBJ1-1; D call uncertain. Trimming took off 0 bases at V and 1 base at J, with 7 bases between the two ends. CDR3 length: 14 amino acids. Germline-derived CDR1 and CDR2 are SGHRS and YFSETQ.

V usage is TRBV2 and J usage is TRBJ2-2; D is perhaps TRBD2 (5 bases). The V end was cut by 1 base, the J end by 10 bases, with 7 bases between. The CDR3 is 12 residues long. CDR1 and CDR2 from the germline V gene are SNHLY and FYNNEI. The CDR3 DNA reads as TGTGCCAGCAGTGAAGGAGGGCAGGAGCTGTTTTTT. Its protein is CASSEGGQELFF.

V gene TRBV5-4 combines with J gene TRBJ1-6, with a weak D call TRBD1 (5 bases). V was cut by 0 bases and J by 11 bases, with 12 bases left in between. The V gene's germline CDR1 is SGHNT and CDR2 YYREEE (reference sequence). The length of the CDR3 is 14 residues. CDR3 protein: CASSLAGKGAPLHF. The CDR3 bases are TGTGCCAGCAGCTTGGCCGGGAAAGGGGCACCCCTCCACTTT. The full variable domain, its missing parts supplied by reference TRBV5-4 and TRBJ1-6, is ETGVTQSPTHLIKTRGQQVTLRCSSQSGHNTVSWYQQALGQGPQFIFQYYREEENGRGNFPPRFSGLQFPNYSSELNVNALELDDSALYLCASSLAGKGAPLHFGNGTRLTVT.

As regards this clone: One junction end disagrees with the germline gene, perhaps due to a read error. The chain is built from TRBV28 and TRBJ2-1, with D tentatively TRBD2 (6 bases). CDR1 is MDHEN, CDR2 SYDVKM, per germline. The CDR3 has 10 residues. CDR3 in DNA: TGTGCCAGCAGTTTCGGGCGGGACCTCTTC. Amino acids: CASSFGRDLF.

This chain connects TRBV14 to TRBJ1-2; a possible D gene is TRBD1 (5 bases). This CDR3 comprises 13 residues. CDR1 and CDR2 from the germline V gene are SGHDN and FVKESK. V lost 2 bases, J lost 4 bases, and 8 bases lay in between. CDR3 bases: TGTGCCAGCAGCCAATCGGGGCTCTATGGCTACACCTTC. Its translation: CASSQSGLYGYTF.

The chain combines TRBV5-1 with TRBJ2-1; a possible D gene is TRBD2 (5 bases). The V and J ends lost 2 bases and 6 bases respectively, with 15 bases between them. Germline CDR1 SGHRS, CDR2 YFSETQ. The CDR3 has 15 residues. CDR3: CASSFLPGNFNEQFF. The CDR3 nucleotides are TGCGCCAGCAGCTTCCTTCCGGGGAATTTCAATGAGCAGTTCTTC.

V gene TRBV6-6 combines with J gene TRBJ2-5; TRBD2 matches at 8 bases. The CDR3 is made up of 14 amino acids. Germline trimming cut 1 base from V and 5 bases from J; bases unmatched to any gene: 3. Per germline, CDR1 MNHNY and CDR2 SVGAGI (reference sequence). The CDR3 nucleotides are TGTGCCAGCAGTTACTGGCGGGGGGCCGAGACCCAGTACTTC. It codes for CASSYWRGAETQYF.

This clone was seen a single time. The rearrangement joins TRBV11-1 to TRBJ2-7; 8 bases are a match to TRBD2. J lost 2 bases, V lost 5 bases, and 8 bases had no gene match. The germline gives CDR1 SGHAT, CDR2 FQDESV (reference sequence). CDR3 length: 15 amino acids. The CDR3 sequence: CASSPREGSTYEQYF. CDR3 bases: TGTGCCAGCAGCCCCCGGGAGGGGTCCACCTACGAGCAGTACTTC.

The chain links TRBV6-1 to TRBJ1-1, with TRBD1 as a possible D gene (5 bases). V lost 6 bases and J 7 bases, leaving 12 bases between the germline ends. The CDR3 loop spans 12 amino acids. Germline values: CDR1 MNHNS, CDR2 SASEGT. CDR3 coding DNA: TGTGCCAGCAGCCCTGGGGGGGTTGAAGCTTTCTTT. It yields the protein CASSPGGVEAFF.

The chain employs TRBV5-1 and TRBJ2-7, with 8 bases identical to TRBD1. There are 15 residues in the CDR3. Germline values: CDR1 SGHRS, CDR2 YFSETQ. V lost 4 bases and J lost 3; bases outside the gene matches: 9. Here the CDR3 reads CASSPRTGGGYEQYF. CDR3 in DNA: TGCGCCAGCAGCCCGAGAACAGGGGGTGGCTACGAGCAGTACTTC.

V and J are TRBV20-1 and TRBJ2-7; no firm D call. CDR3 length equals 10 residues. From germline, CDR1 is DFQATT and CDR2 SNEGSKA (reference sequence). Trimming took 5 bases from V and 5 from J, leaving 7 bases between them. CDR3 coding DNA: TGCAGTGCTCCTATTAACGAGCAGTACTTC. This codes for CSAPINEQYF.

V is TRBV4-3 and J is TRBJ2-7, with D possibly matching TRBD1 (6 bases). The CDR3 is made up of 15 amino acids. V dropped 1 base and J dropped 6 bases, with 16 bases sitting between them. Germline V gene data show CDR1 as LGHNA and CDR2 as YSLEER. DNA of the CDR3: TGCGCCAGCAGCCAAGCGCCAGGGGCGCTGAGCGAGCAGTACTTC. Amino acids: CASSQAPGALSEQYF.

The chain carries TRBV19 and TRBJ1-1, with 7 nucleotides matching TRBD1. Germline CDR1 is LNHDA and CDR2 is SQIVND (reference sequence). CDR3 length: 13 amino acids. The ends lost 8 bases at V and 5 bases at J; junction bases unmatched: 8. CDR3 sequence (DNA): TGTGCCAGTGGGGAGACAGGGAGGACTGAAGCTTTCTTT. It is translated as CASGETGRTEAFF.

CDR3 residues: CASSRIGDQPQHF. Here the CDR3 DNA reads TGTGCCTCAAGTAGGATAGGAGATCAGCCCCAGCATTTT. The chain combines TRBV19 with TRBJ1-5; D unclear. Germline V CDR1 and CDR2: LNHDA, SQIVND (reference sequence). The V end was cut by 11 bases, the J end by 5 bases, with 16 bases between. The CDR3 extends over 13 amino acids. Supplemented by reference TRBV19 and TRBJ1-5, the full variable domain reads DGGITQSPKYLFRKEGQNVTLSCEQNLNHDAMYWYRQDPGQGLRLIYYSQIVNDFQKGDIAEGYSVSREKKESFPLTVTSAQKNPTAFYLCASSRIGDQPQHFGDGTRLSIL.

The chain uses TRBV30 and TRBJ2-3; D possibly uses TRBD1 or TRBD2 (5 bases each). From germline, CDR1 is GTSNPN and CDR2 SVGIG (reference sequence). The CDR3 length is 13 residues. V lost 4 bases, J lost 4 bases, and 12 bases lay in between. CDR3 loop: CAWKRGLADTQYF. In nucleotides, the CDR3 is TGTGCCTGGAAGAGGGGATTAGCAGATACGCAGTATTTT.

The chain couples TRBV18 to TRBJ1-5; perhaps TRBD1 as D (6 bases). The V end was cut by 3 bases, the J end by 9 bases, with 18 bases between. CDR3 length: 15 residues. CDR1 KGHSH and CDR2 LQKENI come from the germline V gene. The DNA of the CDR3 is TGTGCCAGCTCACCCTCTACAGGGTTGGTTCTGCCCCAGCATTTT. Amino acid sequence: CASSPSTGLVLPQHF.

This chain links TRBV19 with TRBJ2-5; 7 positions agree with TRBD1. The CDR3 contains 14 residues. Per the germline V gene, CDR1 is LNHDA and CDR2 is SQIVND (reference sequence). V shed 9 bases, J shed 2 bases, and the junction held 9 bases outside the gene matches. DNA of the CDR3: TGTGCCAGCAGCCTCAGGGGGATACAAGAGACCCAGTACTTC. As protein: CASSLRGIQETQYF. Together with reference TRBV19 and TRBJ2-5, the CDR3 gives the full variable domain: DGGITQSPKYLFRKEGQNVTLSCEQNLNHDAMYWYRQDPGQGLRLIYYSQIVNDFQKGDIAEGYSVSREKKESFPLTVTSAQKNPTAFYLCASSLRGIQETQYFGPGTRLLVL.